This T cell receptor (beta chain) came from a study of naive and memory T cell subsets (dated by TCRdb to the late 2010s). Context from the whole study: An open-source, UMI-based TCR alpha and beta sequencing pipeline was applied to sorted naive and memory peripheral blood T cell subsets. Complete agreement was observed between the functional CMV T cell responses and the IgG serology results. RNA was DNase-treated and reverse transcribed with TCR constant-region primers, mostly using SuperScript III. General findings and caveats noted by the study authors: Gini index rose and Shannon and inverse Simpson diversity fell from naive through CM, EM and EMRA in both CD4 and CD8 cells. The repertoire findings for the naive and memory subsets could not be validated, as no ground truth was available. RNA-based TCR counts may be affected by expression changes linked to T cell activation and differentiation. TCR abundance followed a power law with an exponent that was different for naive and memory subsets but consistent across the three individuals. After error correction, only a single occurrence was seen for over 95% of naive TCR sequences, so much steeper abundance distributions were produced than in memory subsets. A few larger clonotypes were present in naive repertoires, especially CD8 naive repertoires, and these clonotypes were possibly memory cells re-expressing CD45RA. Each clonotype was defined as a single alpha or beta chain sequence rather than as a paired alpha/beta receptor.

There are 17 amino acids in the CDR3, from cysteine to phenylalanine inclusive. CDR3 DNA only is kept here, 51 bases in frame from base 1. The trim is 0 bases for V and 0 bases for J, with a gap of 12 bases between the germline ends. Per the germline V gene, MNHNS is the CDR1 and SASEGT is the CDR2. Library preparation employed UMI-ligation and nested PCR. The beta constant-region primer consisted of an equimolar mixture of two oligonucleotides that together covered TRBC1 and TRBC2. Four rounds of PCR were used to amplify ligated cDNA, with nested alpha and beta constant-region primers being used together with the SP2 primer. A single-stranded oligonucleotide bearing the SP2 primer plus a 12-nucleotide UMI was ligated onto the 3' end of the cDNA by T4 RNA ligase 1. Incubation of the ligation reaction was carried out at 16 degrees C for about 18-25 hours. PCR2 was typically performed as a SYBR Green qPCR and was stopped at a predetermined threshold so that over-amplification was prevented. All purifications after the first were performed with Agencourt AMPure XP magnetic beads. Libraries were quantified by Qubit and checked on a TapeStation, where a main peak was expected near 650 bp. The pooled libraries were sequenced on an Illumina MiSeq using v2 2x251 paired-end kits, which usually yielded about 0.95-2.1 million reads per sample. Each sample was pooled at 4 to 5 nM, and about 4.5-7% PhiX was included to help cluster recognition. The study's own analysis went as follows. V and J genes were assigned to Demultiplexor-processed FASTQ reads by Decombinator through tag matching, with a single base-pair mismatch being allowed. By using UMIs, Collapsinator corrected both sequencing errors and the frequency errors caused by PCR heterogeneity. CDR3Translator translated TCRs and extracted CDR3s from the conserved cysteine to the FGXG phenylalanine, flagging non-productive sequences. Gini, Shannon entropy and inverse Simpson indices were calculated on repertoires subsampled to equal numbers of UMI-defined TCRs. Within the linear range, a power law was fitted by maximum likelihood to the distributions of clonotype abundance. When run on a single naive CD8 sample, MIGEC and the pipeline yielded similar UMI counts, similar unique TCR numbers and similar clonal distributions. One analysis removed from the naive repertoire any naive TCRs that were also found in any memory subset from the same donor. A set of several thousand CMV-associated CDR3 sequences, compiled from VDJdb and a published dataset, was used to search the repertoires. TCRdb reanalyzed the raw reads on its own, using fastp at Q25 for trimming and MiXCR for clone calling, and kept in-frame beta chains. Each CDR3 protein appears once, grouped with its most common genes and DNA. TCRdb's processing, not the authors' own work, is the source of the V and J calls. The sample has more than 95,000 distinct CDR3 sequences on record, around 13% of them singletons. Together, the top ten hold approximately 2.8% of the sample.

From the second PCR step on, the TCR alpha and beta chain libraries were amplified in separate reactions. The CMV status of each donor was determined by measuring IFNgamma production from CD4+ T cells after fresh PBMCs had been stimulated overnight with CMV viral lysate. Using Miltenyi beads, CD4 T cells were first positively selected, and CD8 T cells were then positively selected from the CD4-negative fraction. Cells stained for CD3, CD4, CD8, CD45RA, CD27 and a live/dead dye were sorted on a BD Aria II into four subsets by CD45RA and CD27. Blood came from a few healthy volunteers, each fractionated into CD4 and CD8 T cells and then into four differentiation subsets. About 0.11 L of peripheral blood was taken from each donor, and PBMC were separated by density-gradient centrifugation on Ficoll-Paque PLUS. After sorting, cells were lysed in RLT buffer, RNA was extracted using a Qiagen RNeasy kit, and the extracted RNA was stored at -80 degrees C.

Regarding this clonotype: Its specific antigen is unknown. Base qualities are not recorded, but no much larger clone differs from it by a single base.

This chain is built from TRBV6-1 and TRBJ2-1; TRBD2 is perhaps the D gene, given 5 matching bases. Sample: naive CD8+ T cells from blood. What this sample's cell subset or site label stands for: naive T cells, CD45RA high CD27+. The clonotype was recovered from a human donor in good health. Read as DNA, the sequence is TGTGCCAGCAGTGAAGCGTATGGTAGCGCCTCCTACAATGAGCAGTTCTTC. This sequence encodes CASSEAYGSASYNEQFF.